Here is one T cell receptor (beta chain) with its context. Time point reported: pretreatment peripheral blood. Libraries were prepared by immunoSEQ multiplex PCR; TCRdb keeps only in-frame clonotypes and omits some of them. The data show some 89,000 clones, with over 65% seen just once and approximately 15% held by the top ten. Per the germline V gene, CDR1 is SEHNR and CDR2 is FQNEAQ (reference sequence). V gave up 1 base and J gave up 1 base; unmatched junction bases: 0. This CDR3 spans 15 amino acids. The data belong to a study of PD-L1 blockade in urothelial cancer. This chain links TRBV7-9 with TRBJ2-1; 8 nucleotides agree with TRBD1. The source is a man aged 55-75 years with urothelial cancer. Sequenced material: PBMCs, taken around atezolizumab (anti-PD-L1) treatment. The CDR3 coding sequence is TGTGCCAGCAGCTTAGACAGGGGGTCCTACAATGAGCAGTTCTTC. Protein sequence: CASSLDRGSYNEQFF.